The clone carrying this T cell receptor beta chain has a count of ten or more. Its target is unknown. This sample was taken from a study of blood T cells in healthy people across ages. Study-level findings and limits: Since the PBMCs were unsorted, naive and antigen-experienced cells could not be conclusively compared.

Germline values: CDR1 SGHRS, CDR2 YFSETQ. With 4 bases clipped from V and 4 bases from J, the junction kept 10 bases outside the gene matches. The CDR3 spans 15 residues. Drawn from each donor were approximately 9.2 milliliters of peripheral blood. It was with a sample-barcoded 5' primer and a J-beta primer mix that a second PCR of about 6 to 12 cycles was run. TCRdb recomputed calls from the 5' RACE reads with MiXCR, one row per CDR3 protein. In the table there are 550,000 to 650,000 distinct CDR3 sequences, under 30% of which are singletons. The chain links TRBV5-1 to TRBJ1-2; 7 nucleotides line up with TRBD1. Sequencing was carried out using blood. The TCR was taken from an elderly woman in good health. The CDR3 loop is CASSPSGGTVYGYTF. As DNA, the CDR3 is TGCGCCAGCAGCCCCTCCGGAGGGACAGTCTATGGCTACACCTTC.